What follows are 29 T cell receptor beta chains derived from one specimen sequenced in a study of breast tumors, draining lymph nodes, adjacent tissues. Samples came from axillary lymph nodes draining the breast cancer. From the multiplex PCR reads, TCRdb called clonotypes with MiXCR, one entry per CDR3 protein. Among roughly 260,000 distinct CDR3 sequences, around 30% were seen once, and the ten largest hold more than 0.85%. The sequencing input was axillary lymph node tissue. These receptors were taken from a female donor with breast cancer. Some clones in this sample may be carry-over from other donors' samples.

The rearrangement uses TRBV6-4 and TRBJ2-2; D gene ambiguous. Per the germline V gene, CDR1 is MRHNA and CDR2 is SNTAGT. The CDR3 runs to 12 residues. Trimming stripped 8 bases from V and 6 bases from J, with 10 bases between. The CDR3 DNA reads TGTGCCAGCGCTCCCCCCGCCGGGGAGCTGTTTTTT. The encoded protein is CASAPPAGELFF.

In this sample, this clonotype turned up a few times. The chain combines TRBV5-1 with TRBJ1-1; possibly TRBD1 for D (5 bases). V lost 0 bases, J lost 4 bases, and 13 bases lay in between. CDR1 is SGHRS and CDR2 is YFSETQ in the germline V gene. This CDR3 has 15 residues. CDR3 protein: CASSLAGAGGTEAFF. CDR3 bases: TGCGCCAGCAGCTTGGCCGGGGCAGGAGGCACTGAAGCTTTCTTT.

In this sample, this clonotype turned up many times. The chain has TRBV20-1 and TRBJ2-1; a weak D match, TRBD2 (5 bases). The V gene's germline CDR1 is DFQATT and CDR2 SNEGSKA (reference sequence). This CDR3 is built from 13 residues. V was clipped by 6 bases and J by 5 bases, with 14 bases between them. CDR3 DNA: TGCAGTGCAACTAGGATCAGCGACAATGAGCAGTTCTTC. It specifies CSATRISDNEQFF.

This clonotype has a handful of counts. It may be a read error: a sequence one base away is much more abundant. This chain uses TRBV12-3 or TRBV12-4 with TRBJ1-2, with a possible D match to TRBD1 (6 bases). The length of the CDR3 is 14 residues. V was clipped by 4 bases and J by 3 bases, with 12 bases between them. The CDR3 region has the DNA TGTGCCAGCAGTTCGGGGGGGCCTTACTATGGCTACACCTTC. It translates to CASSSGGPYYGYTF.

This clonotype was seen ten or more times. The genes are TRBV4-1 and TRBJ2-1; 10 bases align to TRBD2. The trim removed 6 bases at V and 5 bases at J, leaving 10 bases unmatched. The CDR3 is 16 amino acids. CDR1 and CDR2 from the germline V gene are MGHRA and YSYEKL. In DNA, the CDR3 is TGCGCCAGCAGTCCGGTAGCGGGAGGAGGACACAATGAGCAGTTCTTC. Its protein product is CASSPVAGGGHNEQFF.

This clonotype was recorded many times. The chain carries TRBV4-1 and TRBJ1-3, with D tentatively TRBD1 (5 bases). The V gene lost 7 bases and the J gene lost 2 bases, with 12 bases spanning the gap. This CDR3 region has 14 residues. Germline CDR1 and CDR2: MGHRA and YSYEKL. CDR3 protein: CASKGREAGNTIYF. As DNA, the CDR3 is TGCGCCAGCAAGGGCAGGGAGGCTGGAAACACCATATATTTT.

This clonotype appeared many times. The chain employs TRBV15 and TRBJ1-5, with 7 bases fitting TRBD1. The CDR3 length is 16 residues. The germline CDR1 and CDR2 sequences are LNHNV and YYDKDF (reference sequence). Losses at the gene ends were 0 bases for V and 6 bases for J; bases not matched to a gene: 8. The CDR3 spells CATSRDVTGAGQPQHF. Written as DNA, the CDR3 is TGTGCCACCAGCAGAGATGTAACAGGGGCGGGTCAGCCCCAGCATTTT.

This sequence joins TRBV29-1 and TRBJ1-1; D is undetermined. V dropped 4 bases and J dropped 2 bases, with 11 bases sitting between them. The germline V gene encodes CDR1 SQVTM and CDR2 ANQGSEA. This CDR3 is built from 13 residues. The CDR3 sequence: CSVGKGINTEAFF. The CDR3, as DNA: TGCAGCGTTGGTAAGGGCATTAACACTGAAGCTTTCTTT.

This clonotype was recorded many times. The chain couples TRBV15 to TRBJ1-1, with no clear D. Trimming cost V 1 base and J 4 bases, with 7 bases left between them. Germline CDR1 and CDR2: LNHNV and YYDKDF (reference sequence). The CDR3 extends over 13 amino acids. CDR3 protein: CATSRGRSTEAFF. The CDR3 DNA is TGTGCCACCAGCAGAGGTAGGAGCACTGAAGCTTTCTTT.

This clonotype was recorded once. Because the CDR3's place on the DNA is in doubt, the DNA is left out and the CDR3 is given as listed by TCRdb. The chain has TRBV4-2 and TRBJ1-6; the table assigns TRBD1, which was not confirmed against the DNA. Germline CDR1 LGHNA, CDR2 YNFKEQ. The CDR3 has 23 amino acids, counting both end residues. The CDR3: CASSFYICSARGGPGQGASPLHF.

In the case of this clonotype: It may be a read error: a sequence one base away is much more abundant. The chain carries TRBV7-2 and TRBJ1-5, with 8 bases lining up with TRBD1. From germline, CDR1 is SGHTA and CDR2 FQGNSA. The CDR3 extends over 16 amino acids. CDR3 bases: TGTGCCGGCAGCTCAGGACAGGGAAATAGCAATCAGCCCCCGCATTTT. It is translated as CAGSSGQGNSNQPPHF.

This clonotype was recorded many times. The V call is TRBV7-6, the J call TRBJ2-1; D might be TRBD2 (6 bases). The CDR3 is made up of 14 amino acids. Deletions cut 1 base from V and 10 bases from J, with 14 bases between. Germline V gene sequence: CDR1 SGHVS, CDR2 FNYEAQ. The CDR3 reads CASSLEAEGEEQFF. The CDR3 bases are TGTGCCAGCAGCTTAGAGGCGGAGGGAGAGGAGCAGTTCTTC.

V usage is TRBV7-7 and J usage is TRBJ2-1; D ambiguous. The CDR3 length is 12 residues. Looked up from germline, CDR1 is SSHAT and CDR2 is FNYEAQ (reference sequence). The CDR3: CAREAIYNEQFF. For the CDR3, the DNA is TGTGCTAGAGAGGCCATCTACAATGAGCAGTTCTTC.

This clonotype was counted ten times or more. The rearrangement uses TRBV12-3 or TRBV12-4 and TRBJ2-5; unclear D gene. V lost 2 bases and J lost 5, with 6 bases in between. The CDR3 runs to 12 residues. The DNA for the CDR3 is TGTGCCAGCAGTTTAATTGTTGAGACCCAGTACTTC. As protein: CASSLIVETQYF.

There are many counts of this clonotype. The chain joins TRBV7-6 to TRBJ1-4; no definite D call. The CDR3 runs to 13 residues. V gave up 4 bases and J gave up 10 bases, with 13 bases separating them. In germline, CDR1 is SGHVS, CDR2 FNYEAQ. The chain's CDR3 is CASSSSTAGKLFF. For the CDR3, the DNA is TGTGCCAGCAGCTCATCCACTGCGGGAAAACTGTTTTTT.

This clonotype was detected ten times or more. The CDR3 bases are TGCAGCGCCGGGCAATGGGGGGGTGAAAAACTGTTTTTT. It translates to CSAGQWGGEKLFF. The chain carries TRBV29-1 and TRBJ1-4, with D possibly matching TRBD1 (5 bases). The CDR3 is 13 amino acids. Trimming removed 7 bases from V and 7 bases from J, with 16 bases in between. Per germline, CDR1 SQVTM and CDR2 ANQGSEA.

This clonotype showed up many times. CDR3 DNA sequence: TGCGCCAGCAGCGTCGACAGCAGCACAGATACGCAGTATTTT. Translated, it gives CASSVDSSTDTQYF. The gene calls are TRBV5-1 and TRBJ2-3; D is possibly TRBD1 (5 bases). CDR3 size: 14 residues. CDR1 is SGHRS and CDR2 is YFSETQ in the germline V gene. The ends were cut back, 4 bases at V and 0 bases at J, with 9 bases in the middle.

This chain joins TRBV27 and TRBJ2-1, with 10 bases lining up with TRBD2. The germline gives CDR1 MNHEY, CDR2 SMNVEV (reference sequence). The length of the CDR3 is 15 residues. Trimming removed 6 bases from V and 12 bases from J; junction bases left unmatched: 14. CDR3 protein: CASRQRLAGEYGQFF. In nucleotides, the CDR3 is TGTGCCAGCAGACAGAGGCTAGCGGGAGAATATGGGCAGTTCTTC.

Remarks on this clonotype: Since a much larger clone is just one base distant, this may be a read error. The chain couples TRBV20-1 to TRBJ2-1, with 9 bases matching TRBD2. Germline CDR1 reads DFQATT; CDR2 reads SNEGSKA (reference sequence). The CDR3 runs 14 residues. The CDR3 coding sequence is TGCAGTGCTCTTAGCGGGAGCGCCTACACTGAGCAGTTCTTC. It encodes CSALSGSAYTEQFF.

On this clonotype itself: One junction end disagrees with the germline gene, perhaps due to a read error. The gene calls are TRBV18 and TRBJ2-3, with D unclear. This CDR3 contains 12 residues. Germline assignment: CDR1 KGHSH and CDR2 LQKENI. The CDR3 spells CASPPNTDTQYF. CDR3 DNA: TGTGCCAGCCCACCAAATACGGATACGCAGTATTTT.

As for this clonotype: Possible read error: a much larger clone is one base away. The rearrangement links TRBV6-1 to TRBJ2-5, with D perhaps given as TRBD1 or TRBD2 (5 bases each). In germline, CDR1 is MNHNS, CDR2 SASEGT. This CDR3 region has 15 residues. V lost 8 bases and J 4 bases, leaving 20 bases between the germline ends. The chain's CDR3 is CASRPGPLAGETQYF. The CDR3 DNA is TGTGCCAGCCGGCCGGGACCGCTAGCTGGAGAGACCCAGTACTTC.

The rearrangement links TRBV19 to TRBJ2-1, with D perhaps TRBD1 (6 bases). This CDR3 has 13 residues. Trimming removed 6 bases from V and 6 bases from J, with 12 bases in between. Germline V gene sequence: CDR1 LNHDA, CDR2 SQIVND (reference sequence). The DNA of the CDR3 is TGTGCCAGTAGCCTGGACAGTTGCAATGAGCAGTTCTTC. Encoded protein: CASSLDSCNEQFF.

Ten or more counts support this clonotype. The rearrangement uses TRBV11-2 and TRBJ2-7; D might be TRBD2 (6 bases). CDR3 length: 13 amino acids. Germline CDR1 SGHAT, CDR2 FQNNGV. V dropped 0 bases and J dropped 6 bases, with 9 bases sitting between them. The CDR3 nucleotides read TGTGCCAGCAGCTTAGATGCGGGGAGCGAGCAGTACTTC. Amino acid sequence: CASSLDAGSEQYF.

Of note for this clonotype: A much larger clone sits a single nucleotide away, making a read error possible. The CDR3 nucleotides are TGTGCCAGCAGCCGCATTGACATATCCTACGAGCAGCACTTC. This codes for CASSRIDISYEQHF. The J gene is TRBJ2-7, the V gene TRBV5-4, with D hard to call. The CDR3 is 14 amino acids. Germline V lookup: CDR1 SGHNT, CDR2 YYREEE (reference sequence).

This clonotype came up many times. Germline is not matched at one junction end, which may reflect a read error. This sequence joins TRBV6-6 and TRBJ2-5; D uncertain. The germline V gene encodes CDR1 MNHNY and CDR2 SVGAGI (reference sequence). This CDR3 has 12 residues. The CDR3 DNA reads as TGTGCCAGCAGTTACCACGGAGAGGCCCAGTACTTC. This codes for CASSYHGEAQYF.

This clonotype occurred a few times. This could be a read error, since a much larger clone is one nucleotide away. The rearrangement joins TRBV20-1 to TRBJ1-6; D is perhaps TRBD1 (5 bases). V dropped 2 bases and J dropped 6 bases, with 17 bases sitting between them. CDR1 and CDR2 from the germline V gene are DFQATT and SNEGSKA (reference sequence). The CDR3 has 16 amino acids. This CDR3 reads CSARPPGTSPNSPLHF. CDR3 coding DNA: TGCAGTGCTAGACCCCCCGGGACGTCCCCTAATTCACCCCTCCACTTT.

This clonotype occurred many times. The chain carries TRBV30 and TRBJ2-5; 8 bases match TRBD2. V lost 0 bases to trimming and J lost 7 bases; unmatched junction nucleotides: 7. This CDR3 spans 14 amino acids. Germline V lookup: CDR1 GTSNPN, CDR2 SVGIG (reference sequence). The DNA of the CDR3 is TGTGCCTGGAGTGTACCGGGACTAGGGGTGACCCAGTACTTC. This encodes CAWSVPGLGVTQYF.

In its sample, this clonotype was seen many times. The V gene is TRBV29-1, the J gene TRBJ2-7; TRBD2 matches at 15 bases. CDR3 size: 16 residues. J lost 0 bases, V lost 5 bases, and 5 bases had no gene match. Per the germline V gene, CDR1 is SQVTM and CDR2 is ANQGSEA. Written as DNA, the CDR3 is TGCAGCGTTATCGGACTAGCGGGAGGGAGCTCCTACGAGCAGTACTTC. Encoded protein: CSVIGLAGGSSYEQYF.

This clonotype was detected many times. Here the CDR3 reads CASSLVLTGTTNEKLFF. The CDR3 region has the DNA TGTGCCAGCAGCTTAGTTTTAACCGGGACAACTAATGAAAAACTGTTTTTT. V and J are TRBV7-9 and TRBJ1-4; D unresolved. V lost 1 base to trimming and J lost 0 bases, with 12 bases between them. CDR1 is SEHNR, CDR2 FQNEAQ, per germline (reference sequence). The CDR3 extends over 17 amino acids.